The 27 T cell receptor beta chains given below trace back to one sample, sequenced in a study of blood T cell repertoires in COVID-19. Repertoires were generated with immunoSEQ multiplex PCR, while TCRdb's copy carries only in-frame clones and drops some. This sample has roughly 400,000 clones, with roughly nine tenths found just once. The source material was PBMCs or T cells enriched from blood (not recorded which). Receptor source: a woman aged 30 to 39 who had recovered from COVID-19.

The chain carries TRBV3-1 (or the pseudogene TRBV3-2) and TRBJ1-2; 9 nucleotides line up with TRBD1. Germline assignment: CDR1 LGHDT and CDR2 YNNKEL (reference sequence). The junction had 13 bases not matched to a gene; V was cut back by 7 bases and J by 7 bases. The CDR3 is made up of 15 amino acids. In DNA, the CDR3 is TGTGCCAGCACCTCACCCGAACAGGGGGCTTTTGGCTACACCTTC. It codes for CASTSPEQGAFGYTF.

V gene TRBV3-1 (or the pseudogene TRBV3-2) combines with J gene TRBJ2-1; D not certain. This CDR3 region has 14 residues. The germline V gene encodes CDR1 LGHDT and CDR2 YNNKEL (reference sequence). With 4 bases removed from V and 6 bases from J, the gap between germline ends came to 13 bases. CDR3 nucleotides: TGTGCCAGCAGCCTTAGCCCCTGGTTCAATGAGCAGTTCTTC. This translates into CASSLSPWFNEQFF.

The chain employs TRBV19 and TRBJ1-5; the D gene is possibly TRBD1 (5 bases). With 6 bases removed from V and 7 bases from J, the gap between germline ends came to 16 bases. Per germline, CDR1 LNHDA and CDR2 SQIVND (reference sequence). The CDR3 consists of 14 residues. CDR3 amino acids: CASRLRAMVQPQHF. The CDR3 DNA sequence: TGTGCCAGTAGGCTCAGGGCGATGGTGCAGCCCCAGCATTTT.

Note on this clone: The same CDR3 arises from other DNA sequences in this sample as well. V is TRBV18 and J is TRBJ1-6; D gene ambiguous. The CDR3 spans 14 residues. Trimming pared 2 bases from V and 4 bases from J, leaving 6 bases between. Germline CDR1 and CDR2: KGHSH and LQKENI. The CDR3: CASSPGQYNSPLHF. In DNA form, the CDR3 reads TGTGCCAGCTCACCAGGGCAGTATAATTCACCCCTCCACTTT.

The CDR3 here is CASQRDNTGELFF. The CDR3 DNA reads as TGTGCCAGCCAACGGGATAACACCGGGGAGCTGTTTTTT. The V gene is TRBV7-3, the J gene TRBJ2-2, with D perhaps TRBD2 (5 bases). Germline CDR1 and CDR2: SGHTA and FQGTGA. CDR3 size: 13 residues. The V gene lost 8 bases and the J gene lost 2 bases, with 9 bases spanning the gap.

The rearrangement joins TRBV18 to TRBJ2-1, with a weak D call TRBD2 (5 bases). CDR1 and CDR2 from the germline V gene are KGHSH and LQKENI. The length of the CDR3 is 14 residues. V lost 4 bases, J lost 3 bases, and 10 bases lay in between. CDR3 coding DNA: TGTGCCAGCTCACTGGCCCGGGGCTACAATGAGCAGTTCTTC. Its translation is CASSLARGYNEQFF.

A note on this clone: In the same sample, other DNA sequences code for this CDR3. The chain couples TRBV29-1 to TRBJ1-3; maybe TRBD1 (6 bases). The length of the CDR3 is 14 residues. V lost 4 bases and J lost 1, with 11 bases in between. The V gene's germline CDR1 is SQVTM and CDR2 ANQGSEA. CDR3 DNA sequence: TGCAGCGTTGGTTTAGGACAGTCTGGAAACACCATATATTTT. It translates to CSVGLGQSGNTIYF.

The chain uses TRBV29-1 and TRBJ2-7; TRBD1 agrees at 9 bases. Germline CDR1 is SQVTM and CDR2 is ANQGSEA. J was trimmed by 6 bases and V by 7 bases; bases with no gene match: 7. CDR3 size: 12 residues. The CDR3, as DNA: TGCAGCGGTCGGGACAGGGCTAGCGAGCAGTACTTC. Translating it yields CSGRDRASEQYF.

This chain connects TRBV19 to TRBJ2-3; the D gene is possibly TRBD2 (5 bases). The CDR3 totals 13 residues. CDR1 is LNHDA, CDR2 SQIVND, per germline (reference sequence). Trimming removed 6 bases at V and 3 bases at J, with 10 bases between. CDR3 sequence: CASSPGLTDTQYF. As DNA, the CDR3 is TGTGCCAGTAGCCCGGGGTTGACAGATACGCAGTATTTT.

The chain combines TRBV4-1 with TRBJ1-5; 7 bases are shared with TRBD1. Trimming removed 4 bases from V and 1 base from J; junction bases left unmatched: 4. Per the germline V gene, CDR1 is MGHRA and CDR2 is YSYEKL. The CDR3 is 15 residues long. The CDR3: CASSLTGASNQPQHF. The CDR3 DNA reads TGCGCCAGCAGCCTAACAGGGGCCAGCAATCAGCCCCAGCATTTT.

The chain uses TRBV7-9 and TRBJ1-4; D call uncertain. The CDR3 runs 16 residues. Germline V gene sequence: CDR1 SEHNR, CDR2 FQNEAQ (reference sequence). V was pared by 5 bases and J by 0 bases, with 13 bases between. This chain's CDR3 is CASSPSSLATNEKLFF. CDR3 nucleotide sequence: TGTGCCAGCAGCCCGAGTTCCCTTGCAACTAATGAAAAACTGTTTTTT.

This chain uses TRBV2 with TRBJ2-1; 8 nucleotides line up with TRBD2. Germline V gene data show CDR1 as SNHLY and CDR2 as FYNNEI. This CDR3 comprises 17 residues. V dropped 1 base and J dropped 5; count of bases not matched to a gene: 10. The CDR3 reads CASSEGRTSGSNNEQFF. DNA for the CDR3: TGTGCCAGCAGTGAAGGCCGAACTAGCGGATCTAACAATGAGCAGTTCTTC.

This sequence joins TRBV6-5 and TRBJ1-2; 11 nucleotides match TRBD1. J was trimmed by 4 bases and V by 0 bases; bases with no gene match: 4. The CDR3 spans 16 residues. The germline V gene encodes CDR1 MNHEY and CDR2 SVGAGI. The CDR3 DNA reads TGTGCCAGCAGTTACTCCGGGACAGGGGGGGTCTATGGCTACACCTTC. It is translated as CASSYSGTGGVYGYTF.

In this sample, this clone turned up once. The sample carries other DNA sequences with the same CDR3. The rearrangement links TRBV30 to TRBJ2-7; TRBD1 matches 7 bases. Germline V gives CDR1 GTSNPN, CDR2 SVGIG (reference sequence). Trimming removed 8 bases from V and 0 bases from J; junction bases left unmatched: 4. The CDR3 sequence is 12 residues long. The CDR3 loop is CAGRDSSYEQYF. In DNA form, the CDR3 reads TGTGCCGGAAGGGACAGCTCCTACGAGCAGTACTTC.

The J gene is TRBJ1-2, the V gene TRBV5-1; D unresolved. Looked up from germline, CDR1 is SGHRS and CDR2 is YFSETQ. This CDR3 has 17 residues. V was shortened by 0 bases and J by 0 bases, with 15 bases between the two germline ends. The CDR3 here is CASSLESPLDPNYGYTF. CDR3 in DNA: TGCGCCAGCAGCTTGGAATCACCCTTAGATCCTAACTATGGCTACACCTTC.

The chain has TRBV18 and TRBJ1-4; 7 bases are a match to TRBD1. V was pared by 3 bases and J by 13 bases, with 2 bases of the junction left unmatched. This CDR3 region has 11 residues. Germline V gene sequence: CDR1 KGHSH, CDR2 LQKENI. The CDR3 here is CASSPDRLLFF. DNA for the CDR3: TGTGCCAGCTCACCGGACAGGTTACTGTTTTTT.

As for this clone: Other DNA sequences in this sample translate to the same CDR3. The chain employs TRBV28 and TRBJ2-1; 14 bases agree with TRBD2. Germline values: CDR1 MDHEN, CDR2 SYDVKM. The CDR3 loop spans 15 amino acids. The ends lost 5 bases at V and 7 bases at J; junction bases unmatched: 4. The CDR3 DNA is TGTGCCAGCAGTAGACTAGCGGGAGGGTTGAATGAGCAGTTCTTC. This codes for CASSRLAGGLNEQFF.

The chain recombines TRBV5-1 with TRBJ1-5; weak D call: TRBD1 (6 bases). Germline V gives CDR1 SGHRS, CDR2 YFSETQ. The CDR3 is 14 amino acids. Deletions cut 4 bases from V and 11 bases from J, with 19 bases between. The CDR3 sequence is CASSPTQGSLAQHF. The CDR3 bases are TGCGCCAGCAGCCCCACTCAGGGGTCCCTCGCCCAGCATTTT.

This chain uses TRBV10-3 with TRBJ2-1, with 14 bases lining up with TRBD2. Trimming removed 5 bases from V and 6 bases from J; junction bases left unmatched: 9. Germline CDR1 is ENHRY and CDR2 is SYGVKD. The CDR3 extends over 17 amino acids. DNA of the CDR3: TGTGCCATCAGTAGCCCAAGACTAGCGGGGGGGGCCAATGAGCAGTTCTTC. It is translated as CAISSPRLAGGANEQFF.

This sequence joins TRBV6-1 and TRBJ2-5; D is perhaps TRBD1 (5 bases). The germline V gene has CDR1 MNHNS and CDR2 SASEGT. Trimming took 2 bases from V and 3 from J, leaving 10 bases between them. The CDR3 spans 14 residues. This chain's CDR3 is CASSEPWGEETQYF. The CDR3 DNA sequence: TGTGCCAGCAGTGAACCCTGGGGCGAAGAGACCCAGTACTTC.

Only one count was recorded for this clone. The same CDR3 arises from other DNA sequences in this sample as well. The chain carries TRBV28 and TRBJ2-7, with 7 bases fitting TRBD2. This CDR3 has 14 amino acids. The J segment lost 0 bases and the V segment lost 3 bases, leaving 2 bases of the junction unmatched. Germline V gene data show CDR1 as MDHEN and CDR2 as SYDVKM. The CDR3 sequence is CASSLGGSSYEQYF. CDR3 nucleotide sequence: TGTGCCAGCAGTTTGGGGGGGAGCTCCTACGAGCAGTACTTC.

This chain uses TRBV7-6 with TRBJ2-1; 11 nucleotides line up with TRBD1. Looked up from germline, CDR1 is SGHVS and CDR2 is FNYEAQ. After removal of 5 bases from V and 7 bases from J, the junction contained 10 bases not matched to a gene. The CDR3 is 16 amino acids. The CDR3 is CASSPGDRGMGNEQFF. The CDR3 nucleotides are TGTGCCAGCAGCCCCGGGGACAGGGGGATGGGAAATGAGCAGTTCTTC.

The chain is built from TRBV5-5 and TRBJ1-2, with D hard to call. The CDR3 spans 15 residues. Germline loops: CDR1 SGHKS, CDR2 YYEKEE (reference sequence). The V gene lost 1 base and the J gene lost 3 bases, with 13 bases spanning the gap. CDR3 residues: CASSLSWALYYGYTF. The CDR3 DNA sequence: TGTGCCAGCAGCTTGAGTTGGGCCTTGTACTATGGCTACACCTTC. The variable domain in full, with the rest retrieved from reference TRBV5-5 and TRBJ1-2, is DAGVTQSPTHLIKTRGQQVTLRCSPISGHKSVSWYQQVLGQGPQFIFQYYEKEERGRGNFPDRFSARQFPNYSSELNVNALLLGDSALYLCASSLSWALYYGYTFGSGTRLTVV.

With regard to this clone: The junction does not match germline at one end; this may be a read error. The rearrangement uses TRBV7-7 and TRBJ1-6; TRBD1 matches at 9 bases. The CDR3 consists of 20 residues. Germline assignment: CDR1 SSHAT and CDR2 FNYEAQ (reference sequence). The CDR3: CASSSRDRDSGSSYNSPLHF. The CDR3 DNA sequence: TGTGCTAGCAGCTCCCGGGACAGGGACAGCGGAAGCTCCTATAATTCACCCCTCCACTTT.

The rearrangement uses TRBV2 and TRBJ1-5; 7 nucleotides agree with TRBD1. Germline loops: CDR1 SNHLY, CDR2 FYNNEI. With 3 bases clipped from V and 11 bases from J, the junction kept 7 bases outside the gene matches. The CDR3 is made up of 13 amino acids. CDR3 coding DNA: TGTGCCAGCAGTGACAGGGGGTTCAAGGCCCAGCATTTT. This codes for CASSDRGFKAQHF.

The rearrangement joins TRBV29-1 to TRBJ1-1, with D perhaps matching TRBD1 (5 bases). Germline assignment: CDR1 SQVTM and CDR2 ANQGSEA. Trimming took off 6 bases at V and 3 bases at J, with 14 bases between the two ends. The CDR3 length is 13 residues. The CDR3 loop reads CSVGLGVYTEAFF. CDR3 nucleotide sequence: TGCAGCGTGGGTTTAGGGGTTTACACTGAAGCTTTCTTT. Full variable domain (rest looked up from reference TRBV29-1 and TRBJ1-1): SAVISQKPSRDICQRGTSLTIQCQVDSQVTMMFWYRQQPGQSLTLIATANQGSEATYESGFVIDKFPISRPNLTFSTLTVSNMSPEDSSIYLCSVGLGVYTEAFFGQGTRLTVV.

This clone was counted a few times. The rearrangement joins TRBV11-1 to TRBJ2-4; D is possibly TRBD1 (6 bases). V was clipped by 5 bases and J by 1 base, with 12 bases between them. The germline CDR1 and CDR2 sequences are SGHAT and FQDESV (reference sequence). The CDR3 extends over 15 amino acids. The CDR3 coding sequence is TGTGCCAGCAGCCCCACCGACAGGGCCAAAAACATTCAGTACTTC. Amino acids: CASSPTDRAKNIQYF.